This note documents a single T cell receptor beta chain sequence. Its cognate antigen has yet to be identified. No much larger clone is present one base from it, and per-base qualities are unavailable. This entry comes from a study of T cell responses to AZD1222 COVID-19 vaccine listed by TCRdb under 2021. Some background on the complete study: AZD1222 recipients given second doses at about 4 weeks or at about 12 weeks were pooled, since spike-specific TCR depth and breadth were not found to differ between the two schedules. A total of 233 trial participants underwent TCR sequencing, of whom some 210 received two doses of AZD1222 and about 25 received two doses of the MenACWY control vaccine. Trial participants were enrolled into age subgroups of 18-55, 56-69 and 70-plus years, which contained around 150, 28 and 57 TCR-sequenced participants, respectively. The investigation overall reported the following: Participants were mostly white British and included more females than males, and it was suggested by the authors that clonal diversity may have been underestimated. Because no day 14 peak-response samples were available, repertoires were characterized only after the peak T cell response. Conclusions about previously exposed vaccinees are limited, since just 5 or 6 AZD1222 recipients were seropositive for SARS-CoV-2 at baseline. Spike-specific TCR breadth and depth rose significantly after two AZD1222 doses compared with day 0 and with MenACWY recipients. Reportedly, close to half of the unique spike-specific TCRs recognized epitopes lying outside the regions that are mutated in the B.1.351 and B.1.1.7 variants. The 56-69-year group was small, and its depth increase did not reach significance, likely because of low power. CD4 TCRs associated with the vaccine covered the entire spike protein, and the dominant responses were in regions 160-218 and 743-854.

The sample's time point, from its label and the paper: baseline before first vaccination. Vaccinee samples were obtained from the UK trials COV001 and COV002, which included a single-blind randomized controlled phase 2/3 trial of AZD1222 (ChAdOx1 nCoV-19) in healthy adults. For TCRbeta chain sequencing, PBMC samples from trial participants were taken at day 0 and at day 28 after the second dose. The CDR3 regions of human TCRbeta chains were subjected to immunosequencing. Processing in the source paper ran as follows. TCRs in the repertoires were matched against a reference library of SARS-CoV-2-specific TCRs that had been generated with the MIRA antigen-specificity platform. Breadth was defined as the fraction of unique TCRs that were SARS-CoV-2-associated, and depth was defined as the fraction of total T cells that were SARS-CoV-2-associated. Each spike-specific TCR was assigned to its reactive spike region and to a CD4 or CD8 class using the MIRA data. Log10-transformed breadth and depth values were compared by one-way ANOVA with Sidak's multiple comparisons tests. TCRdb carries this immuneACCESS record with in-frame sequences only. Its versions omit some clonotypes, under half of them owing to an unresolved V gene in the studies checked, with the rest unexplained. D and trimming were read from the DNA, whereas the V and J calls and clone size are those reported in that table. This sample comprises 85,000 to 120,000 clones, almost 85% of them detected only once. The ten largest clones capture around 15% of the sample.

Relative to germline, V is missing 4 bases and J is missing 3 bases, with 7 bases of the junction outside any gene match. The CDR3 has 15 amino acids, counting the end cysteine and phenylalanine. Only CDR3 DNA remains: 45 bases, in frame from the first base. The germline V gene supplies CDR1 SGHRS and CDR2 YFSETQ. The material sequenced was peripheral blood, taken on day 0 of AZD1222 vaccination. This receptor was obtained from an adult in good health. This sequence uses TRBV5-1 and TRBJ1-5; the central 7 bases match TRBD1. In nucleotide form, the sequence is TGCGCCAGCAGCCCCGACGGACAGGCCAATCAGCCCCAGCATTTT. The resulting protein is CASSPDGQANQPQHF.